This T cell receptor (beta chain) was recorded in a study of blood T cell repertoires in COVID-19 (dated by TCRdb to between 2020 and 2021). For the wider study: Collaborator samples came from the United States, Italy and Spain and covered acute and convalescent phases of COVID-19. The prospective study material was composed of cDNA or gDNA derived from T cells, B-cell-depleted T cells, or PBMCs. Deeply sampled blood TCRbeta repertoires from subjects exposed to, actively infected with, or recovered from COVID-19 were included in the dataset. The repertoires were made available in a free public database intended to serve as a resource for research on the immune response to SARS-CoV-2. The samples were drawn from two sources: the first 160 participants of the ongoing ImmuneRACE study, and 1,254 subjects contributed by 6 global collaborators. The sample metadata nearly always contained a de-identified subject ID, COVID-19 status, age in years and sex. Where available, HLA class I and class II types were taken from metadata supplied by the sample provider and were not determined by assay-based typing. General findings and caveats noted by the study authors: How much clinical and demographic metadata was included differed by source and by participant, and the metadata was provided uncurated.

From the cysteine up to the phenylalanine, the CDR3 has a length of 15 residues. Only the CDR3 DNA stays, 45 bases, in frame from base 1. V lost 6 bases and J lost 4 bases, and the count of bases not matched to a germline gene is 6. CDR1 and CDR2 were assigned from the germline V gene (reference sequence) as WNHNN and SYGVQD. Whole blood was collected in K2EDTA tubes by collaborating institutions according to the institutions' own protocols. Collaborator samples were shipped for TCRbeta analysis as frozen whole blood, isolated PBMCs, or DNA extracted from either sample type. TCRbeta CDR3 regions were amplified from genomic DNA using the immunoSEQ Assay, a bias-controlled multiplex PCR. Regarding the original processing steps: Nucleated cell counts per sample were estimated from amplification of reference gene primers within the assay. Sequence reads were collapsed and filtered to measure the absolute abundance of every unique TCRbeta CDR3 rearrangement. For each sample, productive Simpson clonality was calculated as the square root of Simpson's diversity index across productive rearrangements. Not all clones reach the TCRdb copy of this immuneACCESS table, which keeps in-frame sequences only. Checked studies attribute under half of the gap to unresolved V genes and leave the rest unexplained. That table is the source of V, J and clone size, and D and trimming were worked out from the DNA. Within this sample are nearly 110,000 clones, with roughly 90% of them counted one time only. The ten largest clonotypes hold 4.9% of the sample.

A note on this clone: Its antigen has not been determined. No base quality information exists; no much larger clone differs at one position.

Sequencing was done on a sample of peripheral blood. This sequence originates from a man aged 35-49 years with active or convalescent COVID-19. Rearrangement joined TRBV10-1 to TRBJ2-1, and 10 junction bases match TRBD1. CDR3 protein: CASSTGTGAYNEQFF. The DNA is TGCGCCAGCAGCACCGGGACAGGGGCTTACAATGAGCAGTTCTTC.